The next 28 T cell receptor beta chains were all read from a single sample in a study of blood T cell repertoires in COVID-19. Profiled with immunoSEQ multiplex PCR; TCRdb holds only in-frame clones, not every one. Among fewer than 65,000 clones listed, 70% to 90% were seen once. The material sequenced was peripheral blood. The receptors here all came from a man between 60 and 70 years old with acute or convalescent COVID-19.

The V gene is TRBV5-4, the J gene TRBJ1-2, with no clear D. Germline V CDR1 and CDR2: SGHNT, YYREEE (reference sequence). V lost 0 bases and J 8 bases, leaving 14 bases between the germline ends. CDR3 length equals 14 residues. CDR3 sequence reads: CASSLVWSDSGYTF. CDR3 DNA: TGTGCCAGCAGCTTGGTCTGGTCGGACTCCGGCTACACCTTC.

V and J are TRBV25-1 and TRBJ1-4; weak D call: TRBD1 (6 bases). The germline V gene encodes CDR1 MGHDK and CDR2 SYGVNS. Trimming stripped 7 bases from V and 0 bases from J, with 9 bases between. The CDR3 is 14 amino acids. As DNA, the CDR3 is TGTGCCAGCATGGACAGTTCAACTAATGAAAAACTGTTTTTT. Translation gives CASMDSSTNEKLFF.

The chain's CDR3 is CASSMYRVGQPQHF. The CDR3 nucleotides are TGTGCCAGTAGTATGTACAGGGTGGGTCAGCCCCAGCATTTT. The gene calls are TRBV19 and TRBJ1-5; possible D gene TRBD1, 6 bases. The CDR3 contains 14 residues. The V end was cut by 3 bases, the J end by 6 bases, with 12 bases between. The germline gives CDR1 LNHDA, CDR2 SQIVND (reference sequence).

The chain is built from TRBV29-1 and TRBJ1-1, with TRBD1 as a possible D gene (6 bases). The germline V gene encodes CDR1 SQVTM and CDR2 ANQGSEA. This CDR3 is built from 13 residues. Trimming took 4 bases from V and 6 from J, leaving 15 bases between them. CDR3 region: CSVVDRFPPEAFF. The CDR3, as DNA: TGCAGCGTTGTAGACAGGTTCCCCCCTGAAGCTTTCTTT.

The V and J genes are TRBV30 and TRBJ1-2, with D maybe TRBD1 (5 bases). The CDR3 extends over 14 amino acids. The germline V gene has CDR1 GTSNPN and CDR2 SVGIG (reference sequence). Between the trimmed V and J ends, which lost 2 bases and 1 base, there was a span of 11 bases. CDR3 loop: CAWSQGMDNYGYTF. CDR3 DNA: TGTGCCTGGAGTCAGGGTATGGATAACTATGGCTACACCTTC.

This sequence joins TRBV27 and TRBJ1-6; D might be TRBD1 (5 bases). The CDR3 contains 17 residues. Trimming removed 6 bases at V and 6 bases at J, with 21 bases between. Germline V lookup: CDR1 MNHEY, CDR2 SMNVEV (reference sequence). The CDR3 DNA reads as TGTGCCAGCAGGGGTTGGGGGACTGCCCTCTCTAATTCACCCCTCCACTTT. It specifies CASRGWGTALSNSPLHF.

This sequence joins TRBV6-5 and TRBJ2-5; 9 nucleotides agree with TRBD2. V trimming: 5 bases; J trimming: 4 bases; junction bases outside the gene matches: 8. The germline V gene encodes CDR1 MNHEY and CDR2 SVGAGI. This CDR3 contains 15 residues. The CDR3 is CASSPLAGVRETQYF. The CDR3 DNA sequence: TGTGCCAGCAGTCCATTAGCGGGGGTGAGAGAGACCCAGTACTTC.

The chain recombines TRBV7-2 with TRBJ1-2, with no clear D. V lost 5 bases and J lost 3, with 13 bases in between. There are 14 residues in the CDR3. Germline CDR1 reads SGHTA; CDR2 reads FQGNSA. The CDR3 region has the DNA TGTGCCAGCAGCCAAGCCGTAGAGGACTATGGCTACACCTTC. Its protein is CASSQAVEDYGYTF. Looking up the rest from reference TRBV7-2 and TRBJ1-2 gives the full variable domain: GAGVSQSPSNKVTEKGKDVELRCDPISGHTALYWYRQSLGQGLEFLIYFQGNSAPDKSGLPSDRFSAERTGGSVSTLTIQRTQQEDSAVYLCASSQAVEDYGYTFGSGTRLTVV.

The chain links TRBV12-5 to TRBJ2-2; TRBD2 matches at 7 bases. This CDR3 is 13 amino acids long. CDR1 and CDR2 from the germline V gene are LGHNT and FRNRAP. J lost 7 bases, V lost 5 bases, and 4 bases had no gene match. In nucleotides, the CDR3 is TGTGCTAGTGGTCTGAGCGGGAACGGGGAGCTGTTTTTT. Its translation is CASGLSGNGELFF.

This clone was seen once. The chain joins TRBV7-2 to TRBJ2-2; 10 nucleotides match TRBD2. Germline trimming cut 4 bases from V and 1 base from J; bases unmatched to any gene: 6. Germline-derived CDR1 and CDR2 are SGHTA and FQGNSA. This CDR3 contains 17 residues. CDR3 loop: CASSSGTSELNTGELFF. CDR3 sequence (DNA): TGTGCCAGCAGCTCCGGGACTAGCGAATTGAACACCGGGGAGCTGTTTTTT. Drawing the rest from reference TRBV7-2 and TRBJ2-2, the complete variable domain is GAGVSQSPSNKVTEKGKDVELRCDPISGHTALYWYRQSLGQGLEFLIYFQGNSAPDKSGLPSDRFSAERTGGSVSTLTIQRTQQEDSAVYLCASSSGTSELNTGELFFGEGSRLTVL.

This chain links TRBV12-5 with TRBJ1-1; 12 positions match TRBD1. CDR3 length equals 16 residues. The trim removed 4 bases at V and 11 bases at J, leaving 14 bases unmatched. Germline V gives CDR1 LGHNT, CDR2 FRNRAP. CDR3 sequence (DNA): TGTGCTAGTGGTTCTGGGGACAGGGGGCTTATCAGTCGGGCTTTCTTT. The encoded protein is CASGSGDRGLISRAFF.

The rearrangement links TRBV14 to TRBJ1-2; D unclear. The CDR3 runs to 13 residues. Germline CDR1 SGHDN, CDR2 FVKESK. The V gene lost 0 bases and the J gene lost 7 bases, with 9 bases spanning the gap. CDR3 sequence reads: CASSQDPTPGYTF. The CDR3 DNA reads as TGTGCCAGCAGCCAAGATCCCACACCTGGCTACACCTTC.

V gene TRBV6-2 or TRBV6-3 combines with J gene TRBJ2-1; TRBD2 agrees at 9 bases. The CDR3 has 17 amino acids. In germline, CDR1 is MNHEY, CDR2 SVGEGT. The ends lost 2 bases at V and 4 bases at J; junction bases unmatched: 9. CDR3 coding DNA: TGTGCCAGCAGTTACCTCGGCCCTAGCGGGGTTTACAATGAGCAGTTCTTC. It translates to CASSYLGPSGVYNEQFF.

As for this clone: In the same sample, other DNA sequences code for this CDR3. The V gene is TRBV3-1 (or the pseudogene TRBV3-2), the J gene TRBJ2-2; D may be TRBD2 (5 bases). The CDR3 has 16 amino acids. The V end was cut by 1 base, the J end by 0 bases, with 9 bases between. The V gene's germline CDR1 is LGHDT and CDR2 YNNKEL (reference sequence). CDR3 loop: CASSQGLATNTGELFF. The CDR3 coding sequence is TGTGCCAGCAGCCAAGGGTTAGCGACGAACACCGGGGAGCTGTTTTTT.

The chain combines TRBV3-1 (or the pseudogene TRBV3-2) with TRBJ1-1, with D perhaps TRBD1 (6 bases). This CDR3 is built from 16 residues. Germline V gene sequence: CDR1 LGHDT, CDR2 YNNKEL (reference sequence). V lost 1 base and J 3 bases, leaving 15 bases between the germline ends. CDR3 loop: CASSQAAGAMDTEAFF. As DNA, the CDR3 is TGTGCCAGCAGCCAAGCAGCAGGGGCGATGGACACTGAAGCTTTCTTT.

V is TRBV6-2 or TRBV6-3 and J is TRBJ1-5; a possible D gene is TRBD1 (6 bases). Trimming took off 5 bases at V and 9 bases at J, with 20 bases between the two ends. CDR3 length: 15 amino acids. Germline V gives CDR1 MNHEY, CDR2 SVGEGT. CDR3 DNA: TGTGCCAGCAGTCCCCTGGACAGCCTTATTGTGCCCCAGCATTTT. Protein product: CASSPLDSLIVPQHF.

The chain employs TRBV5-4 and TRBJ2-3, with TRBD1 as a possible D gene (6 bases). CDR1 SGHNT and CDR2 YYREEE come from the germline V gene (reference sequence). The CDR3 sequence is 16 residues long. V lost 3 bases, J lost 0 bases, and 14 bases lay in between. The CDR3: CASSSQLRGSTDTQYF. Here the CDR3 DNA reads TGTGCCAGCAGCTCCCAGTTGAGGGGGAGCACAGATACGCAGTATTTT.

The J gene is TRBJ2-7, the V gene TRBV27; D is unresolved. The CDR3 runs 12 residues. Trimming removed 5 bases from V and 3 bases from J, with 8 bases in between. Germline V CDR1 and CDR2: MNHEY, SMNVEV (reference sequence). CDR3 in DNA: TGTGCCAGCAGTGGCACAAGCTACGAGCAGTACTTC. The encoded protein is CASSGTSYEQYF.

This sequence joins TRBV6-5 and TRBJ1-1; no clear D gene. The germline V gene has CDR1 MNHEY and CDR2 SVGAGI. CDR3 length: 15 residues. V lost 6 bases and J lost 8, with 22 bases in between. CDR3 DNA sequence: TGTGCCAGCAGGCCCCTTATGGGCAGATGGTCCGAAGCTTTCTTT. As protein: CASRPLMGRWSEAFF.

This clone was seen once. The V call is TRBV2, the J call TRBJ2-5, with 9 bases fitting TRBD1. J was trimmed by 4 bases and V by 5 bases; bases with no gene match: 8. Germline V gene data show CDR1 as SNHLY and CDR2 as FYNNEI. This CDR3 region has 15 residues. CDR3 nucleotide sequence: TGTGCCAGCAGTTTAGATACAGGGGGCCGAGAGACCCAGTACTTC. As protein: CASSLDTGGRETQYF.

The rearrangement links TRBV29-1 to TRBJ2-7; 7 bases agree with TRBD1. Losses at the gene ends were 5 bases for V and 5 bases for J; bases not matched to a gene: 6. This CDR3 is 12 amino acids long. Germline V gene sequence: CDR1 SQVTM, CDR2 ANQGSEA. The CDR3 nucleotides read TGCAGCGTTCAGGGGGAGATCAACGAGCAGTACTTC. This encodes CSVQGEINEQYF.

This clone was counted a few times. This chain joins TRBV9 and TRBJ1-1, with D hard to call. V was shortened by 0 bases and J by 6 bases, with 6 bases between the two germline ends. This CDR3 spans 12 amino acids. The V gene's germline CDR1 is SGDLS and CDR2 YYNGEE. The CDR3 DNA sequence: TGTGCCAGCAGCGTAGACGACTCTGAAGCTTTCTTT. Protein: CASSVDDSEAFF.

This clone was seen only a few times. The V call is TRBV6-2 or TRBV6-3, the J call TRBJ2-1; D may be TRBD2 (5 bases). Germline CDR1 is MNHEY and CDR2 is SVGEGT. This CDR3 contains 16 residues. V dropped 4 bases and J dropped 2 bases, with 15 bases sitting between them. CDR3 sequence: CASSSTGLGAYNEQFF. In DNA, the CDR3 is TGTGCCAGCAGTTCGACCGGGTTGGGAGCCTACAATGAGCAGTTCTTC.

The gene calls are TRBV29-1 and TRBJ2-7, with D perhaps TRBD1 (6 bases). Germline V gene lookup returns CDR1 SQVTM and CDR2 ANQGSEA. With 1 base removed from V and 4 bases from J, the gap between germline ends came to 8 bases. The CDR3 length is 12 residues. Here the CDR3 reads CSVEGQDYEQYF. The CDR3 nucleotides read TGCAGCGTTGAAGGACAGGATTACGAGCAGTACTTC.

The rearrangement joins TRBV29-1 to TRBJ1-5; 7 bases map to TRBD1. V was clipped by 6 bases and J by 4 bases; unmatched bases: 6. The CDR3 consists of 13 residues. Germline values: CDR1 SQVTM, CDR2 ANQGSEA. In DNA, the CDR3 is TGCAGCGTGGTTACAGGGGTGAATCAGCCCCAGCATTTT. It translates to CSVVTGVNQPQHF.

The chain uses TRBV6-5 and TRBJ2-5, with D hard to call. Germline lookup yields CDR1 MNHEY and CDR2 SVGAGI. CDR3 length: 14 residues. V dropped 4 bases and J dropped 7 bases, with 16 bases sitting between them. This chain's CDR3 is CASSSDPPPGTQYF. CDR3 sequence (DNA): TGTGCCAGCAGTTCCGACCCGCCCCCGGGGACCCAGTACTTC.

The J gene is TRBJ1-4, the V gene TRBV6-1; TRBD1 might be the D (5 bases). The germline CDR1 and CDR2 sequences are MNHNS and SASEGT. This CDR3 contains 17 residues. V gave up 4 bases and J gave up 0 bases, with 15 bases separating them. CDR3 loop: CASSVGPTGATNEKLFF. CDR3 DNA sequence: TGTGCCAGCAGTGTCGGCCCCACAGGTGCAACTAATGAAAAACTGTTTTTT.

The CDR3 protein is CASSFGLAGSNEQFF. In DNA form, the CDR3 reads TGTGCCAGCAGCTTTGGACTAGCGGGGTCAAATGAGCAGTTCTTC. V and J are TRBV11-2 and TRBJ2-1; TRBD2 aligns across 12 bases. The trim removed 3 bases at V and 7 bases at J, leaving 4 bases unmatched. The CDR3 totals 15 residues. The V gene's germline CDR1 is SGHAT and CDR2 FQNNGV.